Listed below are T cell receptor beta chains from one sample, sequenced in a study of control samples from healthy donors and cancer patients. Data came from immunoSEQ multiplex PCR; TCRdb stores just in-frame clones and leaves some out. The sample shows roughly 90,000 clones, roughly 93% of them seen only once. The sequenced sample consisted of blood. The origin of the receptors is a woman in her twenties or thirties in good health. Each CDR3 is given with its conserved first and last residue. Each record gives: clone size, D gene, J gene, V gene, CDR3 protein, CDR3 DNA. A D gene is named only where the DNA matches it firmly. Some rows have no size entry. The others give once, few or many, or a class for an expanded clone.

NA	TRBD1	TRBJ1-2	TRBV4-1	CASSPFPPGQGAFFYGYTF	TGCGCCAGCAGCCCGTTCCCCCCGGGACAGGGGGCTTTTTTCTATGGCTACACCTTC
NA	NA	TRBJ2-1	TRBV6-1	CASSEWRLREQFF	TGTGCCAGCAGTGAATGGAGGCTGAGAGAGCAGTTCTTC
NA	TRBD1	TRBJ1-5	TRBV6-2/TRBV6-3	CASSYRGLGGQPQHF	TGTGCCAGCAGTTACAGGGGGCTTGGGGGCCAGCCCCAGCATTTT
NA	NA	TRBJ2-7	TRBV6-5	CASSHGARGYEQYF	TGTGCCAGCAGTCACGGGGCTCGGGGCTACGAGCAGTACTTC
NA	NA	TRBJ2-7	TRBV19	CASSTSDGASYEQYF	TGTGCCAGTAGTACCTCGGACGGGGCCTCCTACGAGCAGTACTTC
NA	NA	TRBJ1-4	TRBV3-1/TRBV3-2	CASSQDLGGGNEKLFF	TGTGCCAGCAGCCAAGATCTCGGAGGGGGTAATGAAAAACTGTTTTTT
NA	NA	TRBJ1-2	TRBV9	CASSVGGQGGYGYTF	TGTGCCAGCAGCGTAGGGGGGCAGGGAGGCTATGGCTACACCTTC
NA	NA	TRBJ2-5	TRBV27	CASSEREGETQYF	TGTGCCAGCAGTGAGCGAGAGGGCGAGACCCAGTACTTC
NA	NA	TRBJ2-5	TRBV10-3	CAISEWTAETQYF	TGTGCCATCAGTGAGTGGACAGCTGAGACCCAGTACTTC
NA	TRBD1	TRBJ2-1	TRBV7-3	CASSPGQGPYNEQFF	TGTGCCAGCAGCCCGGGACAGGGGCCCTACAATGAGCAGTTCTTC
few	NA	TRBJ2-5	TRBV5-1	CASSLTEETQYF	TGCGCCAGCAGCTTGACGGAAGAGACCCAGTACTTC
NA	TRBD2	TRBJ2-1	TRBV7-9	CASSSLALAGLYNEQFF	TGTGCCAGCAGCTCACTCGCTTTAGCGGGACTATACAATGAGCAGTTCTTC
NA	NA	TRBJ1-1	TRBV19	CASRQGGTEAFF	TGTGCCAGTAGACAGGGAGGCACTGAAGCTTTCTTT
NA	NA	TRBJ1-4	TRBV3-1/TRBV3-2	CASSQKLYRVTNEKLFF	TGTGCCAGCAGCCAAAAACTTTACAGGGTGACTAATGAAAAACTGTTTTTT